This T cell receptor beta chain was profiled in a study of OX40 agonist ivuxolimab in advanced cancers. TCRdb's copy holds only in-frame clones and misses some; the assay was immunoSEQ multiplex PCR. The sample holds 65,000 to 100,000 clones, around 94% seen once. Germline CDR1 is LNHDA and CDR2 is SQIVND (reference sequence). The CDR3 is 14 amino acids. V was cut by 9 bases and J by 7 bases, with 18 bases left in between. V gene TRBV19 combines with J gene TRBJ1-4; D may be TRBD1 (5 bases). Here the sequenced sample was CD4+ or CD8+ T cells sorted from blood, taken in a trial of the OX40 agonist ivuxolimab. The receptor was isolated from an adult with an advanced solid tumor such as melanoma, head and neck, liver or kidney cancer. DNA of the CDR3: TGTGCCAGGTCGACCGGGACCTCCTTTGAAAAACTGTTTTTT. Translation: CARSTGTSFEKLFF.